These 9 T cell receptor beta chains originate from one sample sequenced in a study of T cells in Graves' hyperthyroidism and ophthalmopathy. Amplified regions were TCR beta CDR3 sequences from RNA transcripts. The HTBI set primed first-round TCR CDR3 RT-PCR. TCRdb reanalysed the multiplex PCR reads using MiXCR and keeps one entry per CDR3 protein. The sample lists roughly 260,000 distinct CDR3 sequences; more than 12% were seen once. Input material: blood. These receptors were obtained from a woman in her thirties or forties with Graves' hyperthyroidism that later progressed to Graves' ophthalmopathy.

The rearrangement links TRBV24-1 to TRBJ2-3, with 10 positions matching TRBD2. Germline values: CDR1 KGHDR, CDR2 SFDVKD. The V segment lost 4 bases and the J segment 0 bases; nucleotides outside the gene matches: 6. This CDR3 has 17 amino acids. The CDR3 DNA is TGTGCCACCAGTGACCTAGGACTAGCGGATAGCACAGATACGCAGTATTTT. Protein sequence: CATSDLGLADSTDTQYF.

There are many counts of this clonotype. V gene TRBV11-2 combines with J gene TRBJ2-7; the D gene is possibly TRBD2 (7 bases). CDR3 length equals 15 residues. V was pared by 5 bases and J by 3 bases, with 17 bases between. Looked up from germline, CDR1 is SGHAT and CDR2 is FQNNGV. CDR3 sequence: CASSLYREGSYEQYF. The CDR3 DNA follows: TGTGCCAGCAGCCTGTACAGGGAGGGCAGCTACGAGCAGTACTTC.

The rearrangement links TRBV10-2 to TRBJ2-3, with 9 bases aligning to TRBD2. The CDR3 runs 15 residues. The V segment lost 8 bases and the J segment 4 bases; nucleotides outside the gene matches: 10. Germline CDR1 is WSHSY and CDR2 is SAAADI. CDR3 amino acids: CASGFSGSSADTQYF. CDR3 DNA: TGCGCCAGCGGTTTTAGCGGGAGTAGCGCAGATACGCAGTATTTT.

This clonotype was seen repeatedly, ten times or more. CDR3 region: CAWSVQLSGDNGYTF. The CDR3 region has the DNA TGTGCCTGGAGTGTACAACTCTCGGGGGATAATGGCTACACCTTC. The chain uses TRBV30 and TRBJ1-2; maybe TRBD1 (5 bases). The CDR3 sequence is 15 residues long. V gave up 0 bases and J gave up 6 bases, with 17 bases separating them. The germline CDR1 and CDR2 sequences are GTSNPN and SVGIG (reference sequence).

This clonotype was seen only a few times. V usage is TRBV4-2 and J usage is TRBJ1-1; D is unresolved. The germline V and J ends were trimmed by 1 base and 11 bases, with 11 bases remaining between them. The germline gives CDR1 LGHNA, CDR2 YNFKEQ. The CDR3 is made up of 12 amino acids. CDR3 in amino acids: CASSQGQPGAFF. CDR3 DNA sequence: TGTGCCAGCAGCCAAGGACAACCTGGCGCTTTCTTT.

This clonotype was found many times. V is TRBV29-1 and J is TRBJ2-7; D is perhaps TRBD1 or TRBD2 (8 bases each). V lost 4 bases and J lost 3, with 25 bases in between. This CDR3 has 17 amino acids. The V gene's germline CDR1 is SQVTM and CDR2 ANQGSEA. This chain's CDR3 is CSVVLSGGTGGGYEQYF. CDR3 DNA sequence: TGCAGCGTTGTCCTTTCGGGGGGGACAGGAGGCGGCTACGAGCAGTACTTC.

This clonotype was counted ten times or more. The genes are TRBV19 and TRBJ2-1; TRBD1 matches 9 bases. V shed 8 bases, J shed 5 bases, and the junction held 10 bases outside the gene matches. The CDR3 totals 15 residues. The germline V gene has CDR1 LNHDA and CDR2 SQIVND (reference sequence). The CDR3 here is CASEAGTGLHNEQFF. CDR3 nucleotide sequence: TGTGCCAGTGAAGCCGGGACAGGGCTGCACAATGAGCAGTTCTTC. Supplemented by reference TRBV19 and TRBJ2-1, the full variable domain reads DGGITQSPKYLFRKEGQNVTLSCEQNLNHDAMYWYRQDPGQGLRLIYYSQIVNDFQKGDIAEGYSVSREKKESFPLTVTSAQKNPTAFYLCASEAGTGLHNEQFFGPGTRLTVL.

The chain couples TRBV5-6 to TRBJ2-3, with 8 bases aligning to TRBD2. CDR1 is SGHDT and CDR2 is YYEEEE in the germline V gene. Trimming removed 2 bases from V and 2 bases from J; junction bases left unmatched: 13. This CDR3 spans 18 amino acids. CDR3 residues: CASSFKAGARYLTDTQYF. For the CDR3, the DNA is TGTGCCAGCAGCTTTAAAGCGGGAGCCCGTTACCTCACAGATACGCAGTATTTT.

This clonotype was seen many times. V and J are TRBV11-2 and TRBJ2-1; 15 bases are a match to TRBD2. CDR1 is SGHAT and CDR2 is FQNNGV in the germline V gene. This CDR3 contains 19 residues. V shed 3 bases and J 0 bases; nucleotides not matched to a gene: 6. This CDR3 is CASSFWTSGRDSSYNEQFF. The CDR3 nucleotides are TGTGCCAGCAGCTTCTGGACTAGCGGGAGGGATAGCTCCTACAATGAGCAGTTCTTC.